A single sample gave rise to the 22 T cell receptor beta chains below, sequenced in a study of blood T cell repertoires in COVID-19. Some clones are missing from TCRdb's copy, which holds only in-frame ones; the method was immunoSEQ multiplex PCR. The sample lists 310,000 or so clones, about nine tenths occurring once. Sequenced sample: PBMCs or T cells enriched from blood (not recorded which). The receptor set was obtained from a woman younger than 35 who had recovered from COVID-19.

J is TRBJ2-3 and V is TRBV6-1; 14 bases are a match to TRBD2. Trimming took 3 bases from V and 1 from J; bases not matched to a gene: 0. The CDR3 has 16 residues. The germline V gene encodes CDR1 MNHNS and CDR2 SASEGT. The CDR3 sequence is CASSETSGGGTDTQYF. CDR3 bases: TGTGCCAGCAGTGAGACTAGCGGGGGGGGCACAGATACGCAGTATTTT.

This sequence joins TRBV6-2 or TRBV6-3 and TRBJ2-1; TRBD2 matches 10 bases. CDR3 size: 19 residues. Germline loops: CDR1 MNHEY, CDR2 SVGEGT. V gave up 2 bases and J gave up 0 bases; unmatched junction bases: 10. CDR3 in amino acids: CASSYVASGGPSSYNEQFF. The CDR3 DNA is TGTGCCAGCAGTTACGTGGCTAGCGGGGGACCCAGCTCCTACAATGAGCAGTTCTTC.

The chain links TRBV7-9 to TRBJ1-1, with 7 bases that match TRBD1. The CDR3 runs to 15 residues. Germline V lookup: CDR1 SEHNR, CDR2 FQNEAQ (reference sequence). Trimming removed 1 base from V and 5 bases from J; junction bases left unmatched: 7. The CDR3 sequence is CASSLETGKRTEAFF. CDR3 nucleotide sequence: TGTGCCAGCAGCTTAGAGACAGGGAAGAGGACTGAAGCTTTCTTT. The complete variable domain, with remaining parts taken from reference TRBV7-9 and TRBJ1-1, reads DTGVSQNPRHKITKRGQNVTFRCDPISEHNRLYWYRQTLGQGPEFLTYFQNEAQLEKSRLLSDRFSAERPKGSFSTLEIQRTEQGDSAMYLCASSLETGKRTEAFFGQGTRLTVV.

CDR3 nucleotide sequence: TGTGCCAGCAGCCACCGAACCCGCGGGACTGAAGCTTTCTTT. Protein product: CASSHRTRGTEAFF. V gene TRBV3-1 (or the pseudogene TRBV3-2) combines with J gene TRBJ1-1; no definite D call. Between the trimmed V and J ends, which lost 3 bases and 5 bases, there was a span of 13 bases. Looked up from germline, CDR1 is LGHDT and CDR2 is YNNKEL (reference sequence). The CDR3 has 14 residues.

This clone appeared once. V is TRBV2 and J is TRBJ1-2; D gene ambiguous. The germline gives CDR1 SNHLY, CDR2 FYNNEI. This CDR3 has 15 residues. The V and J ends lost 2 bases and 6 bases respectively, with 16 bases between them. CDR3 sequence: CASSESPPSRNGYTF. In nucleotides, the CDR3 is TGTGCCAGCAGTGAATCCCCCCCAAGTAGAAATGGCTACACCTTC.

This clone was found once. V and J are TRBV5-5 and TRBJ1-1, with 11 bases matching TRBD1. The ends lost 3 bases at V and 3 bases at J; junction bases unmatched: 1. CDR1 and CDR2 (germline): SGHKS, YYEKEE (reference sequence). CDR3 length: 14 residues. The CDR3 DNA reads TGTGCCAGCAGCTGGACAGGGGGCCACACTGAAGCTTTCTTT. Protein product: CASSWTGGHTEAFF.

The rearrangement joins TRBV9 to TRBJ2-1, with D unclear. Germline assignment: CDR1 SGDLS and CDR2 YYNGEE. The CDR3 contains 14 residues. Trimming removed 0 bases from V and 8 bases from J, with 12 bases in between. The CDR3 spells CASSVGPSVHEQFF. The CDR3 DNA reads TGTGCCAGCAGCGTAGGGCCGTCCGTCCATGAGCAGTTCTTC.

V usage is TRBV23-1 and J usage is TRBJ2-7, with TRBD1 matching over 8 bases. Being an ORF, TRBV23-1 has a function that is uncertain. V was clipped by 2 bases and J by 0 bases; unmatched bases: 6. The CDR3 is 16 amino acids. CDR3 region: CASSQIGQGVSYEQYF. CDR3 DNA: TGCGCCAGCAGTCAAATTGGACAGGGAGTCTCCTACGAGCAGTACTTC.

CDR3 residues: CASSLNAGPDDEKLFF. The CDR3 DNA sequence: TGTGCCAGCAGTTTAAATGCGGGTCCAGACGATGAAAAACTGTTTTTT. The chain employs TRBV28 and TRBJ1-4; unclear D gene. CDR1 MDHEN and CDR2 SYDVKM come from the germline V gene. The V end lost 2 bases, the J end lost 6 bases, and 16 bases lay between the germline ends. This CDR3 spans 16 amino acids.

The chain is built from TRBV7-8 and TRBJ2-4; 8 bases match TRBD1. The CDR3 runs 18 residues. Germline loops: CDR1 SGHVS, CDR2 FQNEAQ. The ends lost 5 bases at V and 1 base at J; junction bases unmatched: 13. CDR3 sequence (DNA): TGTGCCAGCAGCCTAAGGACAGGGATTAAGGGGGCCAAAAACATTCAGTACTTC. The encoded protein is CASSLRTGIKGAKNIQYF.

The table lists this clone with a count of one. The rearrangement joins TRBV6-1 to TRBJ2-1; a weak D match, TRBD2 (5 bases). This CDR3 comprises 16 residues. The ends were cut back, 2 bases at V and 8 bases at J, with 19 bases in the middle. In germline, CDR1 is MNHNS, CDR2 SASEGT. CDR3 loop: CASSEMPGGGRDEQFF. For the CDR3, the DNA is TGTGCCAGCAGTGAAATGCCAGGTGGCGGGCGGGATGAGCAGTTCTTC.

In regard to this clone: The CDR3 does not close with the conserved phenylalanine or tryptophan, likely indicating a read error. The DNA is omitted, as the CDR3 cannot be located on it reliably, and the CDR3 follows TCRdb's listing. V usage is TRBV6-4 and J usage is TRBJ1-1; TRBD1 is the table's D call, not checked against the DNA. CDR1 is MRHNA and CDR2 is SNTAGT in the germline V gene. The CDR3 totals 9 residues, both ends included. CDR3 sequence reads: CASSARGFL.

This sequence joins TRBV5-4 and TRBJ2-1; 10 bases fit TRBD2. Germline V lookup: CDR1 SGHNT, CDR2 YYREEE (reference sequence). This CDR3 spans 15 amino acids. V lost 4 bases to trimming and J lost 1 base; unmatched junction nucleotides: 2. CDR3 DNA sequence: TGTGCCAGCAGCCCTAGCGGGGGTTCCTACAATGAGCAGTTCTTC. The encoded protein is CASSPSGGSYNEQFF. The full variable domain, in which reference TRBV5-4 and TRBJ2-1 provide the parts outside the CDR3, is ETGVTQSPTHLIKTRGQQVTLRCSSQSGHNTVSWYQQALGQGPQFIFQYYREEENGRGNFPPRFSGLQFPNYSSELNVNALELDDSALYLCASSPSGGSYNEQFFGPGTRLTVL.

The rearrangement joins TRBV19 to TRBJ1-3; 7 nucleotides align to TRBD1. Germline V gives CDR1 LNHDA, CDR2 SQIVND (reference sequence). This CDR3 has 16 residues. The V gene end was trimmed by 9 bases and the J gene end by 0 bases; junction bases not matched to a gene: 11. The CDR3 nucleotides read TGTGCCAGCGGACAGGCCACCAGTTCCTCTGGAAACACCATATATTTT. It translates to CASGQATSSSGNTIYF.

The chain is built from TRBV6-4 and TRBJ2-7; D is possibly TRBD1 (5 bases). Trimming pared 2 bases from V and 5 bases from J, leaving 16 bases between. The CDR3 is made up of 15 amino acids. The germline V gene has CDR1 MRHNA and CDR2 SNTAGT. The CDR3 loop reads CASSDDNHRSHEQYF. The DNA of the CDR3 is TGTGCCAGCAGTGACGACAATCACAGGTCTCACGAGCAGTACTTC.

The rearrangement joins TRBV4-2 to TRBJ2-7; 12 nucleotides agree with TRBD2. The CDR3 sequence is 16 residues long. The germline CDR1 and CDR2 sequences are LGHNA and YNFKEQ. The V and J ends lost 1 base and 3 bases, in that order; junction bases with no gene match: 4. The CDR3 region is CASSQGTSGTSYEQYF. The CDR3 bases are TGTGCCAGCAGCCAAGGGACTAGCGGGACCAGCTACGAGCAGTACTTC.

The chain recombines TRBV25-1 with TRBJ1-1; 9 nucleotides match TRBD1. Germline values: CDR1 MGHDK, CDR2 SYGVNS. This CDR3 has 15 amino acids. The J segment lost 4 bases and the V segment lost 2 bases, leaving 5 bases of the junction unmatched. The CDR3, as DNA: TGTGCCAGCAGTGAACAGTGGACAGGGGCCACTGAAGCTTTCTTT. Its protein product is CASSEQWTGATEAFF.

This chain uses TRBV5-8 with TRBJ1-3; possibly TRBD1 for D (5 bases). This CDR3 region has 13 residues. Between the trimmed V and J ends, which lost 1 base and 5 bases, there was a span of 7 bases. CDR1 is SGHTS and CDR2 is YDEGEE in the germline V gene. The DNA of the CDR3 is TGTGCCAGCAGCTTGACAGGAAGAAACACCATATATTTT. It specifies CASSLTGRNTIYF.

The chain employs TRBV3-1 (or the pseudogene TRBV3-2) and TRBJ1-2, with 7 positions matching TRBD1. This CDR3 region has 14 residues. Germline loops: CDR1 LGHDT, CDR2 YNNKEL (reference sequence). V lost 0 bases to trimming and J lost 7 bases; unmatched junction nucleotides: 5. CDR3 DNA: TGTGCCAGCAGCCAAGAAGGGGGCGCGGGTGGCTACACCTTC. It specifies CASSQEGGAGGYTF.

This clone was seen a handful of times. The rearrangement uses TRBV9 and TRBJ2-1; 7 bases line up with TRBD1. J gave up 10 bases and V 4 bases, and 11 bases lay outside the gene matches. The CDR3 runs to 14 residues. The germline V gene encodes CDR1 SGDLS and CDR2 YYNGEE. The CDR3 DNA sequence: TGTGCCAGCAGCTCTGGAGGACAGGTGAGAGAGCAGTTCTTC. Translated, it gives CASSSGGQVREQFF.

The V and J genes are TRBV4-1 and TRBJ2-1; a weak D match, TRBD2 (5 bases). Germline CDR1 reads MGHRA; CDR2 reads YSYEKL. The V end lost 4 bases, the J end lost 7 bases, and 11 bases lay between the germline ends. The CDR3 has 13 residues. CDR3 sequence reads: CASSPLGVNEQFF. In DNA form, the CDR3 reads TGCGCCAGCAGCCCCCTCGGGGTTAATGAGCAGTTCTTC.

The table lists this clone with a few counts. CDR3 sequence reads: CASSFTGSLTDTQYF. CDR3 nucleotide sequence: TGTGCCAGCAGCTTCACAGGGTCCCTTACAGATACGCAGTATTTT. The chain has TRBV7-6 and TRBJ2-3; a possible D gene is TRBD1 (6 bases). Germline V gene sequence: CDR1 SGHVS, CDR2 FNYEAQ. Trimming stripped 3 bases from V and 3 bases from J, with 13 bases between. The CDR3 length is 15 residues.